The following is a T cell receptor beta chain sequence with its context. The antigen is undetermined. Primed by a sample-barcoded 5' primer and a J-beta primer mix, a second PCR proceeded for 7 to 11 cycles. Each CDR3 protein gets one entry after TCRdb re-called the 5' RACE reads with MiXCR. The sample yields more than 500,000 distinct CDR3 sequences, about 26% seen once. The data stem from a study of blood T cells in healthy people across ages. The V segment lost 7 bases and the J segment 4 bases; nucleotides outside the gene matches: 6. The CDR3 covers 14 residues. CDR1 and CDR2 from the germline V gene are SNHLY and FYNNEI. Researchers report isolating at least 6 million PBMCs per sample. Whole-study findings and limits: Across the age range, TCR beta diversity per million T cells fell in a roughly linear way.

The V call is TRBV2, the J call TRBJ2-2; TRBD2 aligns across 7 bases. This clonotype was obtained from a woman in her seventies in good health. Input material: blood. CDR3: CASTGLETTGELFF. The CDR3 DNA sequence: TGTGCCAGCACCGGACTAGAGACCACCGGGGAGCTGTTTTTT.